Here is one TCR beta chain with its context. This specimen belongs to a study of blood T cell repertoires in COVID-19. Looking at the study overall: Acute and convalescent COVID-19 specimens originated in the United States, Italy and Spain. The cDNA or gDNA used as material had been derived from T cells, B-cell-depleted T cells, or PBMCs.

In the original workflow: It was from reference gene primer amplification that nucleated cell counts were estimated. Clones were sequenced by immunoSEQ multiplex PCR, and TCRdb holds only the in-frame ones, with some missing. V and J calls and clone size are given by that table; D and trimming were obtained from the DNA. The sample contains about 210,000 clones, 80% to 90% of which appear only once. The source material was peripheral blood. This clonotype originated in a middle-aged man with active or convalescent COVID-19.

This CDR3 is CASSLEPGDRVSGYTF. The CDR3 nucleotides read TGTGCCAGCAGCTTAGAACCCGGGGACAGGGTAAGCGGCTACACCTTC. The rearrangement joins TRBV7-2 to TRBJ1-2; 9 positions agree with TRBD1. Germline V lookup: CDR1 SGHTA, CDR2 FQGNSA. This CDR3 has 16 residues. V shed 1 base, J shed 8 bases, and the junction held 11 bases outside the gene matches.